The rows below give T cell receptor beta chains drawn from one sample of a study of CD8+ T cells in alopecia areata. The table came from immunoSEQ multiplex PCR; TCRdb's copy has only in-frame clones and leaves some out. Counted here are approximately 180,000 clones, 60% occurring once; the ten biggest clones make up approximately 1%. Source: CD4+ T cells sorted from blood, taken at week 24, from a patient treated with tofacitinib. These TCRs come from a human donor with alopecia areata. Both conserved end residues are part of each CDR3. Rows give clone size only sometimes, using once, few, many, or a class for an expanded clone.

CASSADSGNQPQHF	many	TRBV2	14
CASSPLGQGNTGELFF	-	TRBV9	16
CAWSVQGGNTEAFF	-	TRBV30	14
CAGGVGYGYTF	-	TRBV2	11
CASSQDPPGQGASDTQYF	-	TRBV4-1	18
CAWSRTGGPEKLFF	-	TRBV30	14
CASSPPAANSPLHF	-	TRBV7-9	14
CSAETGGQTIYGYTF	few	TRBV29-1	15
CASSENSGNYEQYF	-	TRBV2	14
CASSLRTGEQYF	few	TRBV7-2	12
CASSLGESKGPGANVLTF	-	TRBV7-9	18
CASSSGTGANVLTF	-	TRBV11-2	14
CASTTDRTTEAFF	-	TRBV2	13
CASSAPKGSHTGELFF	once	TRBV2	16
CASRAPRGTKAGDEQFF	few	TRBV19	17
CSARTAEMSYTF	-	TRBV29-1	12
CASSHRGPGANVLTF	few	TRBV13	15
CSVSDRAGSPLHF	few	TRBV29-1	13
CASSLTVTYEQYF	-	TRBV7-2	13
CASSLAQGAGEQYF	-	TRBV11-2	14
CAWSVPSSTYEQYF	-	TRBV30	14
CASRQEVGLYNEQFF	-	TRBV2	15
CASSGQGDGELFF	-	TRBV2	13
CASSAQGALTDTQYF	few	TRBV5-1	15
CASSQDRGGLYGYTF	-	TRBV14	15
CASAQGGASDTDTQYF	few	TRBV5-1	16
CASSIAQGSNQPQHF	-	TRBV19	15
CATSPRTGWGYNSPLHF	-	TRBV15	17
CASSEMPSGSYNEQFF	-	TRBV2	16
CASRTLTGAYEQYF	-	TRBV5-1	14
CASSRTASYEQYF	-	TRBV7-2	13
CASSLDSSQMATQYF	-	TRBV7-2	15
CASSLNRPDTQYF	-	TRBV5-1	13